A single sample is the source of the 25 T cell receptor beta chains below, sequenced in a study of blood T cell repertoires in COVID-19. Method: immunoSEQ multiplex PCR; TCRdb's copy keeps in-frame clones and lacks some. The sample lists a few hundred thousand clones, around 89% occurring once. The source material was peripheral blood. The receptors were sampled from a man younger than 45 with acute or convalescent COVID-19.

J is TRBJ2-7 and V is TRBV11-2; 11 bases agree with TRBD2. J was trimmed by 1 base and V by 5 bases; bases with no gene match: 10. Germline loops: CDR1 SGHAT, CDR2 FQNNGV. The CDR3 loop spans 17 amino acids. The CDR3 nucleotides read TGTGCCAGCAGCCGAAACACTCTAGCGGGGGGTTCCTACGAGCAGTACTTC. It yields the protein CASSRNTLAGGSYEQYF.

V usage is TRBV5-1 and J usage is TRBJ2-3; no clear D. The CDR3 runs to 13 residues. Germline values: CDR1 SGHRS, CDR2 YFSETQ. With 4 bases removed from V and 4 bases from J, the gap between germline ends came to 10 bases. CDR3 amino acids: CASSHDTADTQYF. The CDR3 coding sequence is TGCGCCAGCAGCCATGATACTGCAGATACGCAGTATTTT. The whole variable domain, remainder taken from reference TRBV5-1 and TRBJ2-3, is KAGVTQTPRYLIKTRGQQVTLSCSPISGHRSVSWYQQTPGQGLQFLFEYFSETQRNKGNFPGRFSGRQFSNSRSEMNVSTLELGDSALYLCASSHDTADTQYFGPGTRLTVL.

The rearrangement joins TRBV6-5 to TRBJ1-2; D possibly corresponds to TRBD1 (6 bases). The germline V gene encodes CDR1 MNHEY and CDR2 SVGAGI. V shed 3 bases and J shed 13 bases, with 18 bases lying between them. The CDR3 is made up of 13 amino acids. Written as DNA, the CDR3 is TGTGCCAGCAGTTATGTGGGGGCCGGACATTCCACCTTC. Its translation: CASSYVGAGHSTF.

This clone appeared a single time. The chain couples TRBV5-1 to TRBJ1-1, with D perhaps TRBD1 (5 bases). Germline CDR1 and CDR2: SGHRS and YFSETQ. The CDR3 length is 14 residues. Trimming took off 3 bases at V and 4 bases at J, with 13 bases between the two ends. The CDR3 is CASSSGREGTEAFF. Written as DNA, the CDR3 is TGCGCCAGCAGCTCGGGCAGGGAGGGCACTGAAGCTTTCTTT.

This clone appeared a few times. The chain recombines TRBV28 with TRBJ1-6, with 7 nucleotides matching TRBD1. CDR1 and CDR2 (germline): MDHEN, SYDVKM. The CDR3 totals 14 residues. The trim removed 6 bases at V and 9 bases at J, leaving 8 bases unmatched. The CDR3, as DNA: TGTGCCAGCAGACTACAGGGGAGTACTTCACCCCTCCACTTT. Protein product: CASRLQGSTSPLHF.

The CDR3 region has the DNA TGTGCCAGCAGGGAACAACAGGGTGTGAACACTGAAGCTTTCTTT. Translated: CASREQQGVNTEAFF. This chain connects TRBV5-5 to TRBJ1-1; possible D gene TRBD1, 6 bases. Looked up from germline, CDR1 is SGHKS and CDR2 is YYEKEE (reference sequence). The CDR3 loop spans 15 amino acids. Between the trimmed V and J ends, which lost 5 bases and 0 bases, there was a span of 14 bases.

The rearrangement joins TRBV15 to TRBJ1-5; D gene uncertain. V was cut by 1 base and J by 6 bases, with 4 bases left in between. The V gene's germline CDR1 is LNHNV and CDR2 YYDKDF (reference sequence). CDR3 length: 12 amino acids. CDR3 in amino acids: CATSRVRQPQHF. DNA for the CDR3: TGTGCCACCAGCAGAGTCCGTCAGCCCCAGCATTTT.

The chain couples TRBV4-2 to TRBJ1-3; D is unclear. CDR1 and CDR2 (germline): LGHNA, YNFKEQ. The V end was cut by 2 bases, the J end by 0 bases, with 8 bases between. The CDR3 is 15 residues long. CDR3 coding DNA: TGTGCCAGCAGCCAATTCTTGTACTCTGGAAACACCATATATTTT. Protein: CASSQFLYSGNTIYF.

CDR3 amino acids: CSVERTGGNEKLFF. In DNA form, the CDR3 reads TGCAGCGTTGAAAGGACAGGGGGTAATGAAAAACTGTTTTTT. This chain connects TRBV29-1 to TRBJ1-4; TRBD1 aligns across 10 bases. From germline, CDR1 is SQVTM and CDR2 ANQGSEA. Germline trimming cut 2 bases from V and 4 bases from J; bases unmatched to any gene: 1. The CDR3 totals 14 residues.

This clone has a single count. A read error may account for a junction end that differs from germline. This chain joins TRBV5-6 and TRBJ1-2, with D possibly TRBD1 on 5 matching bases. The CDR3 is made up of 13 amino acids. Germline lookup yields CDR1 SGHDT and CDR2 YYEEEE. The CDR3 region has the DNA TGTGCCAGCAGCTTGGCGCGGGACCGCGGAGCCTGTTTC. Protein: CASSLARDRGACF.

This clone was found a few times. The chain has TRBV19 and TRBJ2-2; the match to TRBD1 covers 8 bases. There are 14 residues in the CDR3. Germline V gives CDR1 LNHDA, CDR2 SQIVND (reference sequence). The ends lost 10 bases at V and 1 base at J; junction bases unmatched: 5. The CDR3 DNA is TGTGCCACTCCCGGGACAGGGAACACCGGGGAGCTGTTTTTT. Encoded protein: CATPGTGNTGELFF.

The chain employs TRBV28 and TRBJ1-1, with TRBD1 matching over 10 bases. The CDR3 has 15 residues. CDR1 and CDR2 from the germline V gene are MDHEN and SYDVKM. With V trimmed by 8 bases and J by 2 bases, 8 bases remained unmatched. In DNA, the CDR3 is TGTGCCAGCTCTCCGACAGGGGGCCTTAACACTGAAGCTTTCTTT. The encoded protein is CASSPTGGLNTEAFF.

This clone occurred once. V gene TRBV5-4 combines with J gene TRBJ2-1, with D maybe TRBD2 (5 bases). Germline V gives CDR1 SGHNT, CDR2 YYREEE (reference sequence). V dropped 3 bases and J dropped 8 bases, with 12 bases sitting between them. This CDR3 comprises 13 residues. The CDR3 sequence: CASSWSTDYEQFF. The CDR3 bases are TGTGCCAGCAGCTGGTCAACGGACTATGAGCAGTTCTTC. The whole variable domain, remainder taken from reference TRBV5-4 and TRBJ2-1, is ETGVTQSPTHLIKTRGQQVTLRCSSQSGHNTVSWYQQALGQGPQFIFQYYREEENGRGNFPPRFSGLQFPNYSSELNVNALELDDSALYLCASSWSTDYEQFFGPGTRLTVL.

The CDR3 loop is CASSQDGTGHEKLFF. The CDR3 DNA follows: TGCGCCAGCAGCCAAGATGGGACAGGGCATGAAAAACTGTTTTTT. This sequence joins TRBV4-1 and TRBJ1-4; 9 bases are shared with TRBD1. From germline, CDR1 is MGHRA and CDR2 YSYEKL. The CDR3 extends over 15 amino acids. The junction had 2 bases not matched to a gene; V was cut back by 0 bases and J by 6 bases.

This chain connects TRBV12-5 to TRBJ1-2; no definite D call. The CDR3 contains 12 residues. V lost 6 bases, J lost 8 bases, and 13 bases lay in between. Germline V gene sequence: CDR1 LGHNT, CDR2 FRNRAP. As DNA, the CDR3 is TGTGCTAGTGGAGCGGACCTACGGGGCTACACCTTC. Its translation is CASGADLRGYTF.

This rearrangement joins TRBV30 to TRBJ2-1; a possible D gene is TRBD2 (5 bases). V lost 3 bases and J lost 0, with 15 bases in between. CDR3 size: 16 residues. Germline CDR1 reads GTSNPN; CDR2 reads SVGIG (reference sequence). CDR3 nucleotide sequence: TGTGCCTGGAGACTTGAGGGTACCTTCTCCTACAATGAGCAGTTCTTC. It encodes CAWRLEGTFSYNEQFF.

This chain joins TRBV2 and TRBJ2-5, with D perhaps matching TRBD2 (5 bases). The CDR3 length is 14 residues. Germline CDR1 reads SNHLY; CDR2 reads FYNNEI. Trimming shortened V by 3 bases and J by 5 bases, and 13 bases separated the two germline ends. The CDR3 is CASSDSRAGETQYF. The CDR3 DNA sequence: TGTGCCAGCAGTGATTCGCGGGCCGGGGAGACCCAGTACTTC.

The CDR3 region is CASSVGLRGGSDNEQFF. DNA of the CDR3: TGTGCCAGCAGCGTAGGATTGCGGGGGGGAAGCGACAATGAGCAGTTCTTC. This chain uses TRBV9 with TRBJ2-1; 9 nucleotides match TRBD2. Germline V gene lookup returns CDR1 SGDLS and CDR2 YYNGEE. Trimming removed 0 bases from V and 5 bases from J; junction bases left unmatched: 9. The length of the CDR3 is 17 residues.

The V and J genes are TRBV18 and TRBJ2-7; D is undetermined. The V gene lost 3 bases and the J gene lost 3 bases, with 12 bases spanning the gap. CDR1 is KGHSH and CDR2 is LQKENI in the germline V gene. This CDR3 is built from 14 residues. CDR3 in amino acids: CASSPSNSGYEQYF. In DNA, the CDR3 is TGTGCCAGCTCACCGAGCAATTCGGGCTACGAGCAGTACTTC.

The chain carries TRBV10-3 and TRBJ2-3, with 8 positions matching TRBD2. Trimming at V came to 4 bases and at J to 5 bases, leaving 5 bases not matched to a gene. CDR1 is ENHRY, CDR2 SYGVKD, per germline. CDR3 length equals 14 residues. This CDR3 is CAISALAGEDTQYF. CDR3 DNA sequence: TGTGCCATCAGTGCGCTAGCGGGTGAAGATACGCAGTATTTT.

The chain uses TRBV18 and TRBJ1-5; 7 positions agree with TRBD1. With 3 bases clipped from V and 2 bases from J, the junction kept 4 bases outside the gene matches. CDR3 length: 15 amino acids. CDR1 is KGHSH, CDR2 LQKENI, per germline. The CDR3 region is CASSPFGQGNQPQHF. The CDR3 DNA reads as TGTGCCAGCTCACCCTTCGGACAGGGCAATCAGCCCCAGCATTTT.

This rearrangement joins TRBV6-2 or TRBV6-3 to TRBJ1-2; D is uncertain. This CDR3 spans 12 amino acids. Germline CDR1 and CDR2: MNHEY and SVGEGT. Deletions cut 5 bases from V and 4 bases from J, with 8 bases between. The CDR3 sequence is CASSDRSYGYTF. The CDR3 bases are TGTGCCAGCAGTGATCGGTCCTATGGCTACACCTTC.

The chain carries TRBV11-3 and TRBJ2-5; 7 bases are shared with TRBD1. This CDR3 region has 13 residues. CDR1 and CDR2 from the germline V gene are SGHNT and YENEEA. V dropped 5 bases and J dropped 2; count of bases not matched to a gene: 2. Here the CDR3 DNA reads TGTGCCAGCAGCCGACAGGGACAAGAGACCCAGTACTTC. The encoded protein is CASSRQGQETQYF.

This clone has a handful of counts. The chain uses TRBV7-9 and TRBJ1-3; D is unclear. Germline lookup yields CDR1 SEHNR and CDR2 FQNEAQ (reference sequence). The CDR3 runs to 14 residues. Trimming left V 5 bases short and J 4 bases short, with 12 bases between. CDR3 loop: CASSPAVVGNTIYF. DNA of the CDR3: TGTGCCAGCAGCCCGGCGGTAGTCGGAAACACCATATATTTT. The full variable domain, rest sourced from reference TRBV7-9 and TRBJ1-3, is DTGVSQNPRHKITKRGQNVTFRCDPISEHNRLYWYRQTLGQGPEFLTYFQNEAQLEKSRLLSDRFSAERPKGSFSTLEIQRTEQGDSAMYLCASSPAVVGNTIYFGEGSWLTVV.

CDR3 in amino acids: CASNYLNEKLFF. CDR3 coding DNA: TGTGCCAGCAACTACTTAAATGAAAAACTGTTTTTT. The chain combines TRBV28 with TRBJ1-4; D is undetermined. In germline, CDR1 is MDHEN, CDR2 SYDVKM. The CDR3 is 12 amino acids. V lost 7 bases to trimming and J lost 5 bases, with 8 bases between them.